The next 31 T cell receptor beta chains were all read from a single sample in a study of cytomegalovirus exposure and HLA in healthy donors. Primers for the PCR totalled 60 Vbeta and 13 Jbeta. TCRdb's copy holds only in-frame clones and misses some; the assay was immunoSEQ multiplex PCR. The sample carries about 98,000 clones, about 70% recorded once. Input material: PBMCs. The receptors come from a human donor in good health.

This clone was counted between two and nine times. The chain combines TRBV7-2 with TRBJ2-1; 7 bases agree with TRBD2. The CDR3 extends over 15 amino acids. Germline V gene lookup returns CDR1 SGHTA and CDR2 FQGNSA. V was pared by 5 bases and J by 4 bases, with 8 bases of the junction left unmatched. CDR3 protein: CASSLSGMSYNEQFF. The CDR3 DNA is TGTGCCAGCAGCCTCAGCGGGATGTCATACAATGAGCAGTTCTTC.

This sequence joins TRBV30 and TRBJ2-2; D ambiguous. Trimming cost V 0 bases and J 5 bases, with 10 bases left between them. Germline loops: CDR1 GTSNPN, CDR2 SVGIG (reference sequence). This CDR3 spans 14 amino acids. CDR3 nucleotide sequence: TGTGCCTGGAGTGTTATGAAAGCAACCGGGGAGCTGTTTTTT. Its translation: CAWSVMKATGELFF.

This rearrangement joins TRBV19 to TRBJ1-2, with 7 bases aligning to TRBD1. Losses at the gene ends were 6 bases for V and 5 bases for J; bases not matched to a gene: 9. CDR3 length equals 14 residues. Germline CDR1 reads LNHDA; CDR2 reads SQIVND (reference sequence). The CDR3 loop is CASSQEGAGYGYTF. CDR3 coding DNA: TGTGCCAGTAGCCAGGAGGGGGCCGGGTATGGCTACACCTTC.

The CDR3 coding sequence is TGTGCCAGCAGTTTCGGGACGGCGGATAGGGGGTGCGGCTACACCTTC. Protein product: CASSFGTADRGCGYTF. This chain connects TRBV6-5 to TRBJ1-2; a possible D gene is TRBD1 (6 bases). This CDR3 comprises 16 residues. Trimming took off 4 bases at V and 8 bases at J, with 23 bases between the two ends. CDR1 is MNHEY and CDR2 is SVGAGI in the germline V gene.

The table lists this clone with a few counts. The J gene is TRBJ1-1, the V gene TRBV5-6; the D gene is possibly TRBD1 (5 bases). The CDR3 runs 12 residues. Trimming removed 0 bases at V and 6 bases at J, with 6 bases between. Looked up from germline, CDR1 is SGHDT and CDR2 is YYEEEE. The CDR3 nucleotides are TGTGCCAGCAGCTTGGACAGGTCTGAAGCTTTCTTT. The encoded protein is CASSLDRSEAFF. Full variable domain (rest looked up from reference TRBV5-6 and TRBJ1-1): DAGVTQSPTHLIKTRGQQVTLRCSPKSGHDTVSWYQQALGQGPQFIFQYYEEEERQRGNFPDRFSGHQFPNYSSELNVNALLLGDSALYLCASSLDRSEAFFGQGTRLTVV.

This clone has only a few counts. V usage is TRBV10-3 and J usage is TRBJ1-4; D uncertain. This CDR3 is built from 14 residues. CDR1 and CDR2 from the germline V gene are ENHRY and SYGVKD. The V and J ends lost 6 bases and 4 bases respectively, with 12 bases between them. The CDR3 here is CAISEGENNEKLFF. The CDR3 region has the DNA TGTGCCATCAGCGAGGGAGAGAATAATGAAAAACTGTTTTTT.

This clone was counted a few times. The rearrangement joins TRBV7-9 to TRBJ1-2; 12 bases are shared with TRBD1. Germline CDR1 and CDR2: SEHNR and FQNEAQ (reference sequence). Germline trimming cut 5 bases from V and 5 bases from J; bases unmatched to any gene: 15. This CDR3 comprises 18 residues. CDR3 DNA: TGTGCCAGCAGCAGGGGAGCAGGGACAGGGGGCGAACCTTATGGCTACACCTTC. It yields the protein CASSRGAGTGGEPYGYTF.

This chain links TRBV19 with TRBJ2-1; 8 positions match TRBD1. There are 15 residues in the CDR3. The germline V gene has CDR1 LNHDA and CDR2 SQIVND (reference sequence). V gave up 7 bases and J gave up 6 bases; unmatched junction bases: 11. This CDR3 is CASTSRTGFPNEQFF. In DNA form, the CDR3 reads TGTGCCAGTACCTCCCGGACAGGGTTTCCCAATGAGCAGTTCTTC.

J is TRBJ1-2 and V is TRBV2; D unclear. Germline-derived CDR1 and CDR2 are SNHLY and FYNNEI. V was cut by 6 bases and J by 4 bases, with 15 bases left in between. The CDR3 covers 14 residues. The CDR3 here is CASRDAGRPYGYTF. CDR3 sequence (DNA): TGTGCCAGCAGGGATGCGGGGAGGCCCTATGGCTACACCTTC.

The rearrangement links TRBV7-2 to TRBJ2-7; 7 bases align to TRBD1. Germline V lookup: CDR1 SGHTA, CDR2 FQGNSA. With 3 bases clipped from V and 7 bases from J, the junction kept 6 bases outside the gene matches. The CDR3 is 13 residues long. CDR3 in DNA: TGTGCCAGCAGCTTCCCACAGGGGAAGGAGCAGTACTTC. It encodes CASSFPQGKEQYF.

This clone showed up just a few times. The chain has TRBV9 and TRBJ1-2; no clear D. The CDR3 consists of 15 residues. The germline V gene has CDR1 SGDLS and CDR2 YYNGEE. Trimming pared 0 bases from V and 1 base from J, leaving 10 bases between. The CDR3, as DNA: TGTGCCAGCAGCGTAGGGCAGTCGTTTAACTATGGCTACACCTTC. This sequence encodes CASSVGQSFNYGYTF.

The V gene is TRBV4-3, the J gene TRBJ2-4; TRBD2 matches at 11 bases. The CDR3 spans 19 residues. J was trimmed by 0 bases and V by 0 bases; bases with no gene match: 7. Germline CDR1 and CDR2: LGHNA and YSLEER. In DNA form, the CDR3 reads TGCGCCAGCAGCCAAGAACTAGCGGGAGACAAGATAGCCAAAAACATTCAGTACTTC. Its translation: CASSQELAGDKIAKNIQYF.

The chain employs TRBV6-1 and TRBJ1-5; weak D call: TRBD1 (6 bases). The germline gives CDR1 MNHNS, CDR2 SASEGT. V was trimmed by 5 bases and J by 0 bases, leaving 11 bases between them. This CDR3 is 15 amino acids long. CDR3 sequence (DNA): TGTGCCAGCAGTCTAGGGGGGGCTAGCAATCAGCCCCAGCATTTT. Protein product: CASSLGGASNQPQHF.

The chain has TRBV6-5 and TRBJ1-2; 9 nucleotides agree with TRBD1. Trimming cost V 8 bases and J 4 bases; bases outside gene matches: 8. The CDR3 is made up of 14 amino acids. Per the germline V gene, CDR1 is MNHEY and CDR2 is SVGAGI. For the CDR3, the DNA is TGTGCCAGCTCGGACAGGGGACTTGGCTATGGCTACACCTTC. Protein product: CASSDRGLGYGYTF.

The sample holds a few counts of this clone. The chain links TRBV6-5 to TRBJ1-1, with a weak D call TRBD1 (5 bases). CDR1 and CDR2 from the germline V gene are MNHEY and SVGAGI. This CDR3 has 11 residues. The V end was cut by 7 bases, the J end by 4 bases, with 7 bases between. CDR3 loop: CASTQGTEAFF. CDR3 bases: TGTGCCAGCACTCAGGGCACTGAAGCTTTCTTT.

The CDR3 sequence: CASSVAQGADTQYF. In nucleotides, the CDR3 is TGTGCCAGCAGCGTAGCGCAGGGCGCAGATACGCAGTATTTT. The V gene is TRBV9, the J gene TRBJ2-3; D is possibly TRBD1 (5 bases). The CDR3 covers 14 residues. CDR1 is SGDLS and CDR2 is YYNGEE in the germline V gene. V lost 0 bases, J lost 4 bases, and 9 bases lay in between. The full variable domain, completed using reference TRBV9 and TRBJ2-3, is DSGVTQTPKHLITATGQRVTLRCSPRSGDLSVYWYQQSLDQGLQFLIQYYNGEERAKGNILERFSAQQFPDLHSELNLSSLELGDSALYFCASSVAQGADTQYFGPGTRLTVL.

CDR3 sequence (DNA): TGTGCCAGCAGTTTCGTGGGACTAGACTCTTACGAGCAGTACTTC. Protein sequence: CASSFVGLDSYEQYF. V usage is TRBV27 and J usage is TRBJ2-7; 8 bases line up with TRBD2. Germline trimming cut 3 bases from V and 4 bases from J; bases unmatched to any gene: 8. The CDR3 length is 15 residues. Germline CDR1 and CDR2: MNHEY and SMNVEV (reference sequence).

This rearrangement joins TRBV6-6 to TRBJ2-2; TRBD2 agrees at 12 bases. The CDR3 is made up of 15 amino acids. The V gene's germline CDR1 is MNHNY and CDR2 SVGAGI (reference sequence). Losses at the gene ends were 6 bases for V and 7 bases for J; bases not matched to a gene: 6. The CDR3 sequence is CASRPSGGALGELFF. The CDR3 DNA reads as TGTGCCAGCAGGCCTAGCGGGGGGGCCCTCGGGGAGCTGTTTTTT.

The chain links TRBV27 to TRBJ1-6; tentatively, D is TRBD1 (5 bases). The V end was cut by 5 bases, the J end by 9 bases, with 14 bases between. Germline V gene sequence: CDR1 MNHEY, CDR2 SMNVEV (reference sequence). The CDR3 contains 14 residues. The CDR3 DNA is TGTGCCAGCAGTCCGACAGCGGAGGGTTCACCCCTCCACTTT. This encodes CASSPTAEGSPLHF.

The rearrangement uses TRBV5-8 and TRBJ1-2, with D possibly being TRBD1 (5 bases). V was pared by 2 bases and J by 8 bases, with 10 bases between. This CDR3 spans 12 amino acids. CDR1 is SGHTS and CDR2 is YDEGEE in the germline V gene. As DNA, the CDR3 is TGTGCCAGCAGCTTCCGGCAGGGAGGCTACACCTTC. Translating it yields CASSFRQGGYTF.

The chain's CDR3 is CASSEGTVDNQPQHF. DNA of the CDR3: TGCGCCAGCAGTGAAGGGACAGTAGATAATCAGCCCCAGCATTTT. The chain is built from TRBV10-2 and TRBJ1-5; TRBD1 aligns across 7 bases. This CDR3 is built from 15 residues. The germline V gene encodes CDR1 WSHSY and CDR2 SAAADI. After removal of 3 bases from V and 4 bases from J, the junction contained 6 bases not matched to a gene.

This clone appeared many times. V gene TRBV5-4 combines with J gene TRBJ1-1, with a tentative D call TRBD1 (5 bases). V was shortened by 0 bases and J by 4 bases, with 16 bases between the two germline ends. The CDR3 is 16 amino acids. Germline V gives CDR1 SGHNT, CDR2 YYREEE (reference sequence). The CDR3 bases are TGTGCCAGCAGCTTGGGGGGCGGTCAAATCGGCACTGAAGCTTTCTTT. It encodes CASSLGGGQIGTEAFF.

This chain uses TRBV30 with TRBJ1-1, with 9 nucleotides matching TRBD1. The CDR3 runs to 14 residues. CDR1 GTSNPN and CDR2 SVGIG come from the germline V gene (reference sequence). Trimming took 2 bases from V and 3 from J; bases not matched to a gene: 4. CDR3 bases: TGTGCCTGGAGTTTCGGGACAGGGTACACTGAAGCTTTCTTT. This gives the protein CAWSFGTGYTEAFF. The full variable domain, completed using reference TRBV30 and TRBJ1-1, is SQTIHQWPATLVQPVGSPLSLECTVEGTSNPNLYWYRQAAGRGLQLLFYSVGIGQISSEVPQNLSASRPQDRQFILSSKKLLLSDSGFYLCAWSFGTGYTEAFFGQGTRLTVV.

This sequence joins TRBV6-5 and TRBJ1-4; possible D gene TRBD1, 6 bases. The CDR3 has 15 residues. Germline values: CDR1 MNHEY, CDR2 SVGAGI. V lost 2 bases to trimming and J lost 5 bases, with 12 bases between them. The CDR3 is CASSYQGQGNEKLFF. CDR3 sequence (DNA): TGTGCCAGCAGTTACCAGGGGCAAGGGAATGAAAAACTGTTTTTT.

This clone was seen once. The chain is built from TRBV6-1 and TRBJ2-7, with TRBD2 matching 8 bases. The J segment lost 0 bases and the V segment lost 2 bases, leaving 6 bases of the junction unmatched. The CDR3 sequence is 16 residues long. CDR1 and CDR2 from the germline V gene are MNHNS and SASEGT. Written as DNA, the CDR3 is TGTGCCAGCAGTGAACCGGGACTAGGGAGCTCCTACGAGCAGTACTTC. Translating gives CASSEPGLGSSYEQYF.

The gene calls are TRBV7-2 and TRBJ2-1; 9 bases map to TRBD2. The V gene end was trimmed by 3 bases and the J gene end by 9 bases; junction bases not matched to a gene: 3. The V gene's germline CDR1 is SGHTA and CDR2 FQGNSA. This CDR3 region has 13 residues. The DNA for the CDR3 is TGTGCCAGCAGCTTCCGTAGCGGGAGTGAGCAGTTCTTC. Encoded protein: CASSFRSGSEQFF.

The chain is built from TRBV5-6 and TRBJ1-2; D possibly corresponds to TRBD1 (5 bases). The length of the CDR3 is 12 residues. Per the germline V gene, CDR1 is SGHDT and CDR2 is YYEEEE. Trimming shortened V by 4 bases and J by 5 bases, and 9 bases separated the two germline ends. CDR3 loop: CASSLKGYGYTF. Written as DNA, the CDR3 is TGTGCCAGCAGCCTGAAGGGGTATGGCTACACCTTC. Filled out from reference TRBV5-6 and TRBJ1-2, the complete variable domain reads DAGVTQSPTHLIKTRGQQVTLRCSPKSGHDTVSWYQQALGQGPQFIFQYYEEEERQRGNFPDRFSGHQFPNYSSELNVNALLLGDSALYLCASSLKGYGYTFGSGTRLTVV.

The chain carries TRBV4-1 and TRBJ2-2; TRBD2 matches 11 bases. With 1 base clipped from V and 6 bases from J, the junction kept 7 bases outside the gene matches. The CDR3 loop spans 17 amino acids. Germline loops: CDR1 MGHRA, CDR2 YSYEKL. CDR3 region: CASSQAMTSGDPGELFF. The CDR3 nucleotides read TGCGCCAGCAGCCAAGCAATGACTAGCGGGGACCCCGGGGAGCTGTTTTTT.

The CDR3 DNA is TGTGCCAGCAGCAACCGATCAGGGGCGGGGGCCTACGAGCAGTACTTC. It yields the protein CASSNRSGAGAYEQYF. V gene TRBV7-9 combines with J gene TRBJ2-7, with D tentatively TRBD2 (7 bases). Germline V lookup: CDR1 SEHNR, CDR2 FQNEAQ (reference sequence). The CDR3 is 16 amino acids. The V and J ends lost 5 bases and 2 bases respectively, with 19 bases between them.

The V call is TRBV4-1, the J call TRBJ2-5, with TRBD2 matching over 14 bases. Unmatched junction bases numbered 2, after V lost 4 bases and J lost 1 base. The CDR3 sequence is 16 residues long. CDR1 and CDR2 from the germline V gene are MGHRA and YSYEKL. The CDR3 DNA reads TGCGCCAGCAGCCCCGGGACTAGCGGGAGCCAAGAGACCCAGTACTTC. Amino acid sequence: CASSPGTSGSQETQYF.

The chain couples TRBV4-3 to TRBJ1-6, with D perhaps matching TRBD1 (6 bases). This CDR3 region has 15 residues. Germline CDR1 and CDR2: LGHNA and YSLEER. Trimming took off 6 bases at V and 7 bases at J, with 16 bases between the two ends. The CDR3 loop is CASRPGAIGNSPLHF. The DNA of the CDR3 is TGCGCCAGCAGACCAGGGGCGATCGGGAATTCACCCCTCCACTTT.